The rows below give T cell receptor beta chains drawn from one sample of a study of blood T cell repertoires in COVID-19. Data came from immunoSEQ multiplex PCR; TCRdb stores just in-frame clones and leaves some out. The sample has roughly 100,000 clones, about 90% seen once. The sample comprised peripheral blood. The receptors stem from a human donor in a cohort sampled during active COVID-19. The CDR3 runs from the conserved cysteine through the conserved F or W. The D gene is left open where the match is weak. Size tells how often a clone was seen (once, few, many) or the class of an expanded clone, and some rows leave it out.

>TRBD1|-|TRBJ2-7|TRBV28
TGTGCCAGCAGTTTAAGCAGGGGGCCTCCCAACGAGCAGTACTTC
CASSLSRGPPNEQYF
>-|once|TRBJ2-3|TRBV7-6
TGTGCCAGCAGCTTAGCCCCGAACAGGGAGACAGATACGCAGTATTTT
CASSLAPNRETDTQYF
>TRBD1|-|TRBJ1-2|TRBV29-1
TGCAGCGCCGACAGGGGAGGGTATGGCTACACCTTC
CSADRGGYGYTF
>-|-|TRBJ2-1|TRBV11-3
TGTGCCAGCAGCCCATCTAGTACCTACAATGAGCAGTTCTTC
CASSPSSTYNEQFF
>-|-|TRBJ2-7|TRBV24-1
TGTGCCACCTGGGGCCCTCGAACCTACGAGCAGTACTTC
CATWGPRTYEQYF
>TRBD2|-|TRBJ2-7|TRBV18
TGTGCCAGCTCAAGATCTAGCGGGGCCCCTCGGAACGAGCAGTACTTC
CASSRSSGAPRNEQYF
>TRBD1|-|TRBJ1-6|TRBV6-5
TGTGCCAGCAGTTTAAACGACAGGGGGCACTCACCCCTCCACTTT
CASSLNDRGHSPLHF
>-|-|TRBJ1-2|TRBV6-2/TRBV6-3
TGTGCCAGCAGTCCATTCGTTGTCAGGGGCGCCTATGGCTACACCTTC
CASSPFVVRGAYGYTF
>TRBD1|-|TRBJ1-1|TRBV12-3/TRBV12-4
TGTGCCAGCAACCCGACAGGGTACACTGAAGCTTTCTTT
CASNPTGYTEAFF
>TRBD2|-|TRBJ2-7|TRBV3-1/TRBV3-2
TGTGCCAGCAGCCTACTAGCGGAGAGCTACGAGCAGTACTTC
CASSLLAESYEQYF
>-|-|TRBJ1-1|TRBV5-1
TGCGCCAGCAGCAAACAGAACGGGAACACTGAAGCTTTCTTT
CASSKQNGNTEAFF
>TRBD1|few|TRBJ2-3|TRBV19
TGTGCCGCCGCGTACAGGGGTGCTAGCACAGATACGCAGTATTTT
CAAAYRGASTDTQYF
>-|-|TRBJ1-1|TRBV5-6
TGTGCCAGCAGTCCAGGCCTGAACACTGAAGCTTTCTTT
CASSPGLNTEAFF
>-|-|TRBJ2-7|TRBV27
TGTGCCAGCAGTTTCCCTCGGAGGTACGAGCAGTACTTC
CASSFPRRYEQYF
>-|-|TRBJ2-7|TRBV18
TGTGCCAGCTCACCCAGATCACAGGGCGCCTACGAGCAGTACTTC
CASSPRSQGAYEQYF
>-|few|TRBJ1-2|TRBV5-6
TGTGCCAGCAGCTTGGGAGCGGGGCACGGCTACACCTTC
CASSLGAGHGYTF
>-|-|TRBJ2-7|TRBV5-1
TGCGCCAGCAGCTTCGGACTAGACAGGTTCCACGAGCAGTACTTC
CASSFGLDRFHEQYF
>-|-|TRBJ1-5|TRBV5-1
TGCGCCAGCAGCCGCGAAGCGGGGGAGCCCCAGCATTTT
CASSREAGEPQHF
>TRBD2|-|TRBJ2-7|TRBV4-3
TGCGCCAGCAGCCAAGGGGGGCTAGCGGGAGGGAGGCCCCTTTACGAGCAGTACTTC
CASSQGGLAGGRPLYEQYF
>-|-|TRBJ2-7|TRBV7-2
TGTGCCAGCAGCCCGGGACTCTACGAGCAGTACTTC
CASSPGLYEQYF
>-|-|TRBJ1-5|TRBV3-1/TRBV3-2
TGTGCCAGCAGCCCCTTTGTTGGAGAAAATCAGCCCCAGCATTTT
CASSPFVGENQPQHF
>TRBD1|few|TRBJ2-7|TRBV18
TGTGCCAGCTCCCCGGGACAGGGGTTATACGAGCAGTACTTC
CASSPGQGLYEQYF
>TRBD1|-|TRBJ1-3|TRBV7-9
TGTGCCAGCAGCCAGGGACAGGGGGTTTCTGGAAACACCATATATTTT
CASSQGQGVSGNTIYF
>-|-|TRBJ1-2|TRBV20-1
TGCAGTGCTCTAGACTACTATGGCTACACCTTC
CSALDYYGYTF
>-|-|TRBJ1-2|TRBV7-2
TGTGCCAGCAGCAAAAGGGCAGGGGATGAGGGCTATGGCTACACCTTC
CASSKRAGDEGYGYTF
>-|-|TRBJ1-2|TRBV9
TGTGCCAGCAGTCAGAGGACGACAGATTTTTATGGCTACACCTTC
CASSQRTTDFYGYTF
>TRBD2|few|TRBJ2-5|TRBV19
TGTGCCAGTAGTATACGAGGACTAGCGGGAGCCAACCAAGAGACCCAGTACTTC
CASSIRGLAGANQETQYF
>-|-|TRBJ1-6|TRBV2
TGTGCCAGCAGTGAAACGAGTTTCGGTTCCCGAAGCAATTCACCCCTCCACTTT
CASSETSFGSRSNSPLHF
>TRBD1|-|TRBJ1-5|TRBV6-5
TGTGCCACCTCAGACAGGGCTGCCGGTCAGCCCCAGCATTTT
CATSDRAAGQPQHF
>-|-|TRBJ2-5|TRBV18
TGTGCCAGCTCACCAGGACAGCTCCAAGAGACCCAGTACTTC
CASSPGQLQETQYF
>TRBD1|once|TRBJ2-7|TRBV5-1
TGCGCCAGCAGCTTCTGGGACAGGGTGAACGAGCAGTACTTC
CASSFWDRVNEQYF
>TRBD2|-|TRBJ2-3|TRBV5-1
TGCGCCAGCAGCGCACTAGCCGGCCGGGGGGGTACAGATACGCAGTATTTT
CASSALAGRGGTDTQYF
>TRBD1|-|TRBJ2-7|TRBV29-1
TGCAGCGTTGCCGGGACAGGGTTGCATTCAGCTCTCTACGAGCAGTACTTC
CSVAGTGLHSALYEQYF
>-|-|TRBJ2-2|TRBV7-2
TGTGCCAGCAGCTTCCAAAACGGGGAGCTGTTTTTT
CASSFQNGELFF
>-|-|TRBJ1-2|TRBV3-1/TRBV3-2
TGTGCCAGCAGCCAGGCCGATAACTATGGCTACACCTTC
CASSQADNYGYTF
>TRBD1|-|TRBJ2-7|TRBV28
TGTGCCAGCAGTTTATCGGGACAGATCTCCTACGAGCAGTACTTC
CASSLSGQISYEQYF
>-|-|TRBJ1-1|TRBV18
TGTGCCAGCTCGGTCCAGGGGCTAAACACTGAAGCTTTCTTT
CASSVQGLNTEAFF
>-|-|TRBJ2-3|TRBV4-3
TGCGCCAGCAGCCAAGACGCAGTAGGGGGGGGCCTCACAGATACGCAGTATTTT
CASSQDAVGGGLTDTQYF
>TRBD1|-|TRBJ1-1|TRBV4-1
TGCGCCAGCAGCCAATATATGGGACAGCTTAACACTGAAGCTTTCTTT
CASSQYMGQLNTEAFF
>-|-|TRBJ2-6|TRBV4-1
TGCGCCAGCAGCCAGTTAGGGGCCAACGTCCTGACTTTC
CASSQLGANVLTF
>-|-|TRBJ1-4|TRBV6-6
TGTGCCAGCAGTTACTGGGGGGGCCAGGGGGAAAAACTGTTTTTT
CASSYWGGQGEKLFF
>TRBD1|-|TRBJ1-6|TRBV6-5
TGTGCCAGCAGTCGGGACAGCAATTCACCCCTCCACTTT
CASSRDSNSPLHF